One sample yielded the 9 T cell receptor beta chains listed below, sequenced in a study of PD-1 blockade in mismatch repair-deficient tumors. The assay was immunoSEQ multiplex PCR, and TCRdb's table has in-frame clones only and misses some. The data hold about 68,000 clones, with around 73% observed a single time. The sample in question was peripheral blood, obtained 2 weeks after starting pembrolizumab. The source is an adult with mismatch repair-deficient cancer.

The V call is TRBV30, the J call TRBJ1-2, with TRBD1 as a possible D gene (5 bases). The germline V gene encodes CDR1 GTSNPN and CDR2 SVGIG (reference sequence). CDR3 size: 13 residues. With 4 bases removed from V and 8 bases from J, the gap between germline ends came to 17 bases. The CDR3 protein is CAWNPRAKGGYTF. CDR3 DNA: TGTGCCTGGAACCCCCGGGCCAAGGGGGGCTACACCTTC.

The chain links TRBV7-2 to TRBJ1-1; 7 bases fit TRBD1. Germline lookup yields CDR1 SGHTA and CDR2 FQGNSA. The CDR3 sequence is 15 residues long. V shed 4 bases and J 1 base; nucleotides not matched to a gene: 6. CDR3 nucleotide sequence: TGTGCCAGCAGCTCTCAGGGGGGAGGGAACACTGAAGCTTTCTTT. Protein: CASSSQGGGNTEAFF.

The CDR3 reads CASSGTSAYNEQFF. The CDR3 coding sequence is TGCGCCAGTTCCGGGACTAGCGCCTACAATGAGCAGTTCTTC. The chain joins TRBV4-1 to TRBJ2-1; 10 nucleotides match TRBD2. The J segment lost 2 bases and the V segment lost 9 bases, leaving 4 bases of the junction unmatched. Looked up from germline, CDR1 is MGHRA and CDR2 is YSYEKL. This CDR3 has 14 residues.

This chain uses TRBV5-4 with TRBJ1-2; 7 nucleotides match TRBD1. Germline V lookup: CDR1 SGHNT, CDR2 YYREEE (reference sequence). V lost 0 bases, J lost 2 bases, and 7 bases stayed unmatched. The CDR3 covers 16 residues. The CDR3 region is CASSLDPWTGNYGYTF. CDR3 DNA sequence: TGTGCCAGCAGCTTGGATCCCTGGACAGGAAACTATGGCTACACCTTC.

The chain has TRBV6-6 and TRBJ2-3, with D possibly TRBD1 on 5 matching bases. CDR1 is MNHNY, CDR2 SVGAGI, per germline (reference sequence). Trimming shortened V by 5 bases and J by 6 bases, and 12 bases separated the two germline ends. The CDR3 has 13 amino acids. The CDR3 nucleotides are TGTGCCAGCAGTATGGGAAGGGGTGATACGCAGTATTTT. This sequence encodes CASSMGRGDTQYF.

The chain uses TRBV14 and TRBJ2-7; possibly TRBD1 or TRBD2 for D (5 bases each). CDR1 SGHDN and CDR2 FVKESK come from the germline V gene. The CDR3 runs 16 residues. The V end lost 5 bases, the J end lost 2 bases, and 19 bases lay between the germline ends. The CDR3, as DNA: TGTGCCAGCAGCGAAACCATCCGGGACGGACCCTACGAGCAGTACTTC. Amino acid sequence: CASSETIRDGPYEQYF.

The chain carries TRBV5-1 and TRBJ2-7; D tentatively fits TRBD1 or TRBD2 (5 bases each). This CDR3 spans 14 amino acids. V was cut by 1 base and J by 2 bases, with 10 bases left in between. Germline-derived CDR1 and CDR2 are SGHRS and YFSETQ. The CDR3 loop is CASSLSGSAYEQYF. CDR3 nucleotides: TGCGCCAGCAGCTTGTCAGGGAGCGCCTACGAGCAGTACTTC.

The rearrangement joins TRBV11-2 to TRBJ1-4; the D is unclear. Trimming left V 5 bases short and J 8 bases short, with 15 bases between. Germline-derived CDR1 and CDR2 are SGHAT and FQNNGV. This CDR3 comprises 14 residues. The chain's CDR3 is CASSPVLSGEKLFF. The DNA of the CDR3 is TGTGCCAGCAGCCCCGTCCTAAGCGGGGAAAAACTGTTTTTT.

The J gene is TRBJ1-1, the V gene TRBV7-6; 8 bases align to TRBD1. J was trimmed by 4 bases and V by 0 bases; bases with no gene match: 4. This CDR3 is built from 15 residues. The germline gives CDR1 SGHVS, CDR2 FNYEAQ. Here the CDR3 reads CASSLAQGARTEAFF. The CDR3 DNA is TGTGCCAGCAGCTTAGCGCAGGGGGCGCGCACTGAAGCTTTCTTT.